These T cell receptor beta chains were read from a single sample in a study of blood T cells in healthy people across ages. TCRdb analysed the 5' RACE reads with MiXCR anew, one entry per CDR3 protein. The sample includes 590,000 or so distinct CDR3 sequences, approximately 30% seen only once; the top ten take about a sixth. Input material: blood. These receptors were obtained from a woman older than 75 in good health. CDR3s include the opening cysteine and the closing phenylalanine or tryptophan. The D gene is left open where the match is weak. For some rows the clone size is stated as once, few or many, or as a class when expanded; others skip it.

v_gene	abundance	d_gene	j_gene	CDR3aa	CDR3nt
TRBV7-2	many	.	TRBJ1-6	CASSPPHNSPLHF	TGTGCCAGCAGCCCCCCCCATAATTCACCCCTCCACTTT
TRBV6-1	many	.	TRBJ2-3	CASSVGSRLVADTQYF	TGTGCCAGCAGTGTGGGGTCTAGACTTGTCGCAGATACGCAGTATTTT
TRBV5-1	.	.	TRBJ1-1	CASSLGDVNTEAFF	TGCGCCAGCAGCTTAGGGGATGTGAACACTGAAGCTTTCTTT
TRBV2	many	.	TRBJ1-2	CASSVGGGPRYGYTF	TGTGCCAGCAGTGTGGGAGGGGGACCACGTTATGGCTACACCTTC
TRBV11-2	many	TRBD2	TRBJ2-1	CASSLGGLEENEQFF	TGTGCCAGCAGCTTAGGGGGACTAGAGGAAAATGAGCAGTTCTTC
TRBV9	many	.	TRBJ2-5	CASSVQGLGETQYF	TGTGCCAGCAGCGTACAGGGATTAGGAGAGACCCAGTACTTC
TRBV7-3	many	TRBD2	TRBJ2-1	CASSSRVAGMNEQFF	TGTGCCAGCAGCTCCCGGGTAGCGGGGATGAATGAGCAGTTCTTC
TRBV25-1	many	TRBD2	TRBJ2-5	CASSSPAGGVETQYF	TGTGCCAGCAGCTCTCCGGCGGGGGGGGTGGAGACCCAGTACTTC
TRBV25-1	.	.	TRBJ1-2	CASRGVGGSYGYTF	TGTGCCAGCAGGGGCGTGGGAGGTAGCTATGGCTACACCTTC
TRBV19	many	.	TRBJ2-7	CASSLDRSRYEQYF	TGTGCCAGTAGCCTCGACAGAAGTCGCTACGAGCAGTACTTC
TRBV20-1	.	TRBD1	TRBJ2-7	CSVPGQVSYEQYF	TGCAGCGTCCCGGGACAGGTGTCCTACGAGCAGTACTTC
TRBV4-2	few	.	TRBJ2-3	CASSQGPSFSTDTQYF	TGTGCCAGCAGCCAAGGTCCTAGCTTCTCCACAGATACGCAGTATTTT
TRBV4-1	.	.	TRBJ2-3	CASSQRQDGDTQYF	TGCGCCAGCAGCCAAAGACAGGACGGAGATACGCAGTATTTT
TRBV30	.	TRBD2	TRBJ2-1	CAWSVTAGGLYNEQFF	TGTGCCTGGAGTGTAACAGCGGGGGGGCTCTACAATGAGCAGTTCTTC
TRBV9	.	TRBD1	TRBJ1-6	CASSKWDRDNSPLHF	TGTGCCAGCAGCAAATGGGACAGGGATAATTCACCCCTCCACTTT
TRBV20-1	.	.	TRBJ1-1	CSARDGGQPGPEAFF	TGCAGTGCTAGAGATGGCGGACAGCCAGGACCTGAAGCTTTCTTT
TRBV7-3	.	TRBD1	TRBJ2-7	CASSPTADRVVFYEQYF	TGTGCCAGCAGCCCAACGGCGGACAGGGTGGTCTTCTACGAGCAGTACTTC
TRBV9	.	.	TRBJ2-3	CASSVGGTNTQYF	TGTGCCAGCAGCGTAGGAGGCACAAATACGCAGTATTTT
TRBV4-1	many	.	TRBJ1-4	CASSQNNEKLFF	TGCGCCAGCAGCCAGAATAATGAAAAACTGTTTTTT
TRBV5-1	.	TRBD1	TRBJ2-1	CASSLLGQGQSEQFF	TGCGCCAGCAGCTTGCTGGGACAGGGCCAAAGTGAGCAGTTCTTC
TRBV10-2	.	.	TRBJ2-7	CASSDTTESSYEQYF	TGCGCCAGCAGTGATACGACAGAGAGCTCCTACGAGCAGTACTTC
TRBV7-2	many	TRBD2	TRBJ2-1	CASSLAAGGSYNEQFF	TGTGCCAGCAGCTTAGCGGCGGGGGGCTCCTACAATGAGCAGTTCTTC
TRBV30	.	.	TRBJ2-7	CAWSVPSPALYEQYF	TGTGCCTGGAGTGTCCCATCGCCTGCCCTCTACGAGCAGTACTTC
TRBV28	.	TRBD1	TRBJ1-2	CASSSGTGVHFYGYTF	TGTGCCAGCAGTTCTGGGACAGGCGTACATTTCTATGGCTACACCTTC
TRBV20-1	.	TRBD2	TRBJ2-7	CSARWGGKDEQYF	TGCAGTGCTAGGTGGGGGGGTAAGGACGAGCAGTACTTC
TRBV29-1	few	TRBD1	TRBJ1-4	CSVEDRGGEKLFF	TGCAGCGTTGAAGACAGGGGGGGTGAAAAACTGTTTTTT
TRBV20-1	.	.	TRBJ1-2	CSARVQGGPNYGYTF	TGCAGTGCTAGAGTCCAGGGAGGTCCCAACTATGGCTACACCTTC
TRBV5-1	few	TRBD1	TRBJ2-3	CASKPTGDIADTQYF	TGCGCCAGCAAACCGACAGGGGATATCGCAGATACGCAGTATTTT
TRBV12-3/TRBV12-4	few	TRBD1	TRBJ2-3	CASSWGQGVGTDTQYF	TGTGCCAGCAGCTGGGGACAGGGGGTGGGTACAGATACGCAGTATTTT
TRBV5-1	many	.	TRBJ2-1	CASSLREYGGEQFF	TGCGCCAGCAGCTTGCGAGAGTATGGGGGTGAGCAGTTCTTC
TRBV6-1	few	.	TRBJ1-5	CASFYGHNQPQHF	TGTGCCAGCTTTTACGGACACAATCAGCCCCAGCATTTT
TRBV10-1	.	TRBD2	TRBJ2-1	CASGVGGIQDNEQFF	TGCGCCAGCGGGGTGGGGGGGATTCAGGACAATGAGCAGTTCTTC
TRBV6-2/TRBV6-3	few	TRBD2	TRBJ2-2	CASTELAGRTGELFF	TGTGCCAGCACCGAACTAGCGGGGCGCACCGGGGAGCTGTTTTTT
TRBV3-1	many	TRBD2	TRBJ2-1	CASSQAGGAYNEQFF	TGTGCCAGCAGCCAAGCGGGGGGGGCCTACAATGAGCAGTTCTTC
TRBV5-1	many	TRBD1	TRBJ2-7	CASSLSPGQGAYEQYF	TGCGCCAGCAGCCTTTCTCCGGGACAGGGGGCTTACGAGCAGTACTTC
TRBV12-3/TRBV12-4	.	TRBD2	TRBJ2-1	CASSLALARQFF	TGTGCCAGCAGTTTAGCACTAGCGAGGCAGTTCTTC
TRBV7-9	many	.	TRBJ1-2	CASRPTGNYGYTF	TGTGCCAGCAGACCAACAGGGAACTATGGCTACACCTTC